The clone carrying this T cell receptor (beta chain) was found a few times. Its antigen is as yet unknown. Total RNA was extracted from unfractionated whole blood. The source of the sample is a study of human T cells and chemical hapten exposure. Study observations and caveats: Those TCRs sitting above 1 in 1000 frequency stayed the same with DPC sensitization.

Trimming removed 0 bases at V and 2 bases at J, with 11 bases between. Germline lookup yields CDR1 LGHDT and CDR2 YNNKEL (reference sequence). The CDR3 runs 16 residues. Original processing methods: With a range of about 23,224 to 690,600, the median per sample was roughly 95,000 TCRs. From the 5' RACE reads, TCRdb called clonotypes with MiXCR, one entry per CDR3 protein. TCRdb, rather than the study authors, made the V and J calls. In the table there are tens of thousands of distinct CDR3 sequences, approximately 8% of which are singletons. The chain carries TRBV3-1 and TRBJ1-3; D unclear. This TCR came from a male donor in good health. As DNA, the CDR3 is TGTGCCAGCAGCCAAGATGGGTCCCGTGCTGGAAACACCATATATTTT. Its translation is CASSQDGSRAGNTIYF.